Sequencing of this T cell receptor (beta chain) was carried out in a study of blood T cell repertoires in COVID-19. In the study overall: Material from acute and convalescent COVID-19 was sourced from the United States, Italy and Spain. T cells, B-cell-depleted T cells, or PBMCs supplied cDNA or gDNA.

In the study's own analysis: Researchers report that nucleated cell counts were estimated from reference gene primer amplification. TCRdb's copy holds only in-frame clones and misses some; the assay was immunoSEQ multiplex PCR. V and J calls and clone size are those listed in that table; D and trimming were worked out from the DNA. The repertoire holds under 300,000 clones, with approximately 90% as singletons. Germline V gene data show CDR1 as MGHDK and CDR2 as SYGVNS. V was pared by 6 bases and J by 7 bases, with 14 bases of the junction left unmatched. There are 15 residues in the CDR3. J is TRBJ2-7 and V is TRBV25-1, with TRBD2 matching over 8 bases. The sequenced material came from peripheral blood. The sequence was obtained from a middle-aged woman who had recovered from COVID-19. The CDR3 DNA follows: TGTGCCAGCAGAGGTAGCGGGGTATCGCGAGGGGAGCAGTACTTC. This translates into CASRGSGVSRGEQYF.